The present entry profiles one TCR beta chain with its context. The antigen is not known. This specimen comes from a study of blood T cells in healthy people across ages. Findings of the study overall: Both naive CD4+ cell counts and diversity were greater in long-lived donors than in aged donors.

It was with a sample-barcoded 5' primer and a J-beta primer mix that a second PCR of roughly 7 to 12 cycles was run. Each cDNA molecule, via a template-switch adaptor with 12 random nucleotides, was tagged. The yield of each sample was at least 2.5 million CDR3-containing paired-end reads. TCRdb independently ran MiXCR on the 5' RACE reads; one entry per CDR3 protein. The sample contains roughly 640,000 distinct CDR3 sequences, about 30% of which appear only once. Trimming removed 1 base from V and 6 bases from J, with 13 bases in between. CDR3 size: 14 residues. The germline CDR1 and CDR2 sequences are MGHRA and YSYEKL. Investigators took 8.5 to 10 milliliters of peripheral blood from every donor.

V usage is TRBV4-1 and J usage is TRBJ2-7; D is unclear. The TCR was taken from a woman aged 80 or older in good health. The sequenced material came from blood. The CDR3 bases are TGCGCCAGCAGCCAAGCTACCCATTCATTCGAGCAGTACTTC. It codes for CASSQATHSFEQYF.